This is a list of T cell receptor beta chains from one sample in a study of blood T cell repertoires in COVID-19. Using immunoSEQ multiplex PCR, the repertoire was profiled, and TCRdb retains in-frame clones only, with some absent. Found here are hundreds of thousands of clones, 90% of them singletons; the top ten hold 1.5% to 2%. The specimen was PBMCs or T cells enriched from blood (not recorded which). The origin of the receptors is a woman aged 18-29 years with acute COVID-19. CDR3s include the opening cysteine and the closing phenylalanine or tryptophan. A D gene is named only where the DNA matches it firmly. The listing skips clone size in some rows; elsewhere it reads once, few, many or a size class.

clone_size	j_call	v_call	d_call	cdr3_aa	cdr3_nt
NA	TRBJ2-1	TRBV9	NA	CASSAPGDTQNNEQFF	TGTGCCAGCAGCGCCCCTGGGGACACCCAGAATAATGAGCAGTTCTTC
NA	TRBJ1-5	TRBV30	TRBD1	CAWSTGTGDQPQHF	TGTGCCTGGAGTACCGGGACAGGGGACCAGCCCCAGCATTTT
NA	TRBJ1-2	TRBV5-1	NA	CASSFGLEHGYTF	TGCGCCAGCAGCTTCGGGTTAGAACATGGCTACACCTTC
NA	TRBJ2-7	TRBV7-2	NA	CASSSAGTPYEQYF	TGTGCCAGCAGCTCTGCCGGGACTCCTTACGAGCAGTACTTC
NA	TRBJ1-6	TRBV7-2	NA	CASSLAQSVLPLHF	TGTGCCAGCAGCTTAGCGCAGTCAGTTCTGCCCCTCCACTTT
once	TRBJ2-2	TRBV10-2	NA	CASSDRVYTGELFF	TGCGCCAGCAGTGACAGGGTATATACCGGGGAGCTGTTTTTT
NA	TRBJ1-1	TRBV5-4	NA	CASSLVGALGTEAFF	TGTGCCAGCAGCTTGGTAGGGGCCCTGGGGACTGAAGCTTTCTTT
NA	TRBJ2-7	TRBV5-6	TRBD1	CASSWPGQGTYEQYF	TGTGCCAGCAGCTGGCCGGGACAGGGAACCTACGAGCAGTACTTC
once	TRBJ1-3	TRBV10-3	NA	CAISDRGSTGNTIYF	TGTGCCATCAGTGACAGGGGTAGTACTGGAAACACCATATATTTT
NA	TRBJ1-5	TRBV6-5	TRBD1	CASSDRGKGNQPQHF	TGTGCCAGCAGCGACAGGGGTAAAGGGAATCAGCCCCAGCATTTT
NA	TRBJ2-1	TRBV7-2	TRBD2	CASNGRDYNEQFF	TGTGCCAGCAACGGGAGGGATTACAATGAGCAGTTCTTC
NA	TRBJ2-2	TRBV9	TRBD1	CASSPRNRGSGELFF	TGTGCCAGCAGCCCACGCAACAGGGGTTCCGGGGAGCTGTTTTTT
NA	TRBJ1-6	TRBV7-8	TRBD1	CASSSDRGNSPLHF	TGTGCCAGCAGCTCGGACAGGGGGAATTCACCCCTCCACTTT
NA	TRBJ1-2	TRBV9	TRBD1	CASRSGRTGHGYTF	TGTGCCAGCAGATCGGGGCGGACAGGGCATGGCTACACCTTC
NA	TRBJ2-4	TRBV4-1	TRBD2	CASSQGLAGDLLAKNIQYF	TGCGCCAGCAGCCAAGGGCTAGCGGGAGACCTCCTAGCCAAAAACATTCAGTACTTC
NA	TRBJ2-1	TRBV5-6	NA	CASSLVYSSYNEQFF	TGTGCCAGCAGCTTGGTATATAGCTCCTACAATGAGCAGTTCTTC
NA	TRBJ1-5	TRBV27	NA	CASSGRQRDQPQHF	TGTGCCAGCAGTGGACGACAGCGCGATCAGCCCCAGCATTTT
NA	TRBJ1-2	TRBV30	NA	CAWSKQTRAPYGYTF	TGTGCCTGGAGTAAACAAACCAGGGCTCCCTATGGCTACACCTTC
NA	TRBJ1-3	TRBV7-2	TRBD1	CASSLDGTGPGNTIYF	TGTGCCAGCAGCTTAGACGGGACAGGTCCTGGAAACACCATATATTTT
NA	TRBJ1-6	TRBV4-3	NA	CASSQSSSVHSPLHF	TGCGCCAGCAGCCAAAGTAGCAGTGTTCATTCACCCCTCCACTTT
NA	TRBJ2-5	TRBV7-2	TRBD2	CASSWGSGTQETQYF	TGTGCCAGCAGCTGGGGGAGCGGGACCCAAGAGACCCAGTACTTC
NA	TRBJ1-3	TRBV6-5	NA	CASSYGGGSRENTIYF	TGTGCCAGCAGTTACGGGGGGGGATCAAGGGAAAACACCATATATTTT
NA	TRBJ1-1	TRBV2	NA	CASSDTGTEAFF	TGTGCCAGCAGTGATACGGGGACTGAAGCTTTCTTT
NA	TRBJ2-1	TRBV5-1	TRBD1	CASSLEQGFEYNEQFF	TGCGCCAGCAGCTTGGAACAGGGGTTTGAATACAATGAGCAGTTCTTC
NA	TRBJ1-2	TRBV28	NA	CASRSGGNYGYTF	TGTGCCAGCAGGAGCGGAGGGAACTATGGCTACACCTTC
NA	TRBJ2-7	TRBV25-1	NA	CASRDNYSYEQYF	TGTGCCAGCAGGGACAACTACTCCTACGAGCAGTACTTC
NA	TRBJ1-1	TRBV18	NA	CASSNPGRGNTEAFF	TGTGCCAGCTCGAATCCAGGTCGGGGGAACACTGAAGCTTTCTTT
NA	TRBJ2-2	TRBV19	TRBD2	CASSIQREDIGELFF	TGTGCCAGTAGTATCCAGCGGGAGGATATCGGGGAGCTGTTTTTT
once	TRBJ2-2	TRBV5-1	TRBD1	CASSQGRLVGTGHTGELFF	TGCGCCAGCAGTCAGGGGCGATTAGTCGGGACAGGGCACACCGGGGAGCTGTTTTTT
NA	TRBJ2-3	TRBV10-3	TRBD2	CAISKGLAGVADTQYF	TGTGCCATCAGCAAGGGACTAGCGGGAGTAGCAGATACGCAGTATTTT
NA	TRBJ2-5	TRBV29-1	TRBD2	CSVLSGSTRETQYF	TGCAGCGTTCTTAGCGGGAGTACCCGAGAGACCCAGTACTTC
few	TRBJ1-6	TRBV4-3	NA	CASSVMGTENSPLHF	TGCGCCAGCAGCGTGATGGGTACAGAGAATTCACCCCTCCACTTT
NA	TRBJ1-1	TRBV7-9	TRBD1	CASSGPGQGTEAFF	TGTGCCAGCAGCGGACCGGGACAGGGGACTGAAGCTTTCTTT
NA	TRBJ1-1	TRBV6-5	TRBD1	CASSLAGQVNTEAFF	TGTGCCAGCAGCCTAGCGGGACAGGTGAACACTGAAGCTTTCTTT
NA	TRBJ2-1	TRBV6-5	NA	CASSYGVGGNEQFF	TGTGCCAGCAGTTACGGGGTGGGCGGGAATGAGCAGTTCTTC
NA	TRBJ2-2	TRBV21-1	NA	CASSPGLEVAGELFF	TGTGCCAGCAGCCCAGGACTAGAAGTCGCCGGGGAGCTGTTTTTT
NA	TRBJ2-1	TRBV5-5	TRBD1	CASSLVGDRGGGNEQFF	TGTGCCAGCAGCCTTGTGGGTGACAGGGGAGGAGGGAATGAGCAGTTCTTC
NA	TRBJ2-1	TRBV5-1	TRBD2	CASSLGLAEYNEQFF	TGCGCCAGCAGCTTGGGGCTAGCGGAGTACAATGAGCAGTTCTTC
NA	TRBJ2-7	TRBV18	TRBD1	CASSHKTGTYEQYF	TGTGCCAGCTCACATAAGACAGGGACCTACGAGCAGTACTTC
NA	TRBJ1-4	TRBV4-2	TRBD1	CASSQDRGPREKLFF	TGTGCCAGCAGCCAAGACAGGGGGCCTCGAGAAAAACTGTTTTTT
NA	TRBJ1-6	TRBV2	NA	CASSVTGHNSPLHF	TGTGCCAGCAGCGTTACAGGACATAATTCACCCCTCCACTTT
NA	TRBJ2-1	TRBV24-1	TRBD2	CATSDSGRAHRNEQFF	TGTGCCACCAGTGATAGCGGGAGGGCCCACCGCAATGAGCAGTTCTTC
NA	TRBJ2-3	TRBV19	TRBD2	CASSIRRELTDTQYF	TGTGCCAGTAGTATAAGGCGGGAGCTCACAGATACGCAGTATTTT
NA	TRBJ2-7	TRBV21-1	NA	CASSLIGQAPYEQYF	TGTGCCAGCAGCTTAATAGGACAGGCCCCCTACGAGCAGTACTTC
NA	TRBJ1-2	TRBV18	TRBD1	CASSQSRDRMVGGYTF	TGTGCCAGCTCACAGAGCCGGGACAGAATGGTGGGCGGCTACACCTTC
NA	TRBJ2-1	TRBV5-1	TRBD2	CASSFTSGSYNEQFF	TGCGCCAGCAGCTTTACTAGCGGGTCTTACAATGAGCAGTTCTTC
NA	TRBJ2-1	TRBV6-5	TRBD2	CASSRLAELYNEQFF	TGTGCCAGCAGCCGACTAGCGGAATTATACAATGAGCAGTTCTTC
NA	TRBJ1-1	TRBV7-9	NA	CASSGQGMAEAFF	TGTGCCAGCAGCGGCCAGGGGATGGCTGAAGCTTTCTTT
NA	TRBJ2-1	TRBV7-9	TRBD2	CASSREAGAKYNEQFF	TGTGCCAGCAGCCGCGAAGCGGGAGCGAAATACAATGAGCAGTTCTTC
NA	TRBJ2-4	TRBV27	TRBD1	CASSSRTGVKNIQYF	TGTGCCAGCAGCTCCCGGACAGGGGTCAAAAACATTCAGTACTTC
NA	TRBJ2-3	TRBV6-2/TRBV6-3	NA	CASSYSRGFRATDTQYF	TGTGCCAGCAGTTACTCGAGAGGGTTTCGGGCCACAGATACGCAGTATTTT
NA	TRBJ2-1	TRBV5-5	TRBD1	CASSSSPGQGNNEQFF	TGTGCCAGCAGCTCCAGCCCGGGACAGGGGAATAATGAGCAGTTCTTC
NA	TRBJ1-2	TRBV28	TRBD1	CASSFYGTGNGYTF	TGTGCCAGCAGTTTCTACGGGACAGGGAACGGCTACACCTTC
NA	TRBJ1-1	TRBV7-8	NA	CASSVHRESEAFF	TGTGCCAGCAGCGTTCACAGGGAGTCGGAAGCTTTCTTT
NA	TRBJ2-5	TRBV11-2	TRBD2	CASRASGRGPETQYF	TGTGCCAGCAGGGCTAGCGGGAGAGGACCGGAGACCCAGTACTTC
NA	TRBJ2-5	TRBV19	TRBD2	CASRAGLAGETGETQYF	TGTGCCAGTAGGGCGGGACTAGCGGGAGAGACGGGAGAGACCCAGTACTTC